Listed below are T cell receptor beta chains from one sample, sequenced in a study of control samples from healthy donors and cancer patients. TCRdb keeps only in-frame clones here, not all; method: immunoSEQ multiplex PCR. This table holds about 34,000 clones, approximately 86% found once. Sequenced material: PBMCs. The receptor set was obtained from a woman in her 40s with lung cancer. Each CDR3 is given with its conserved first and last residue. Fields, in order: clone size, J gene, V gene, D gene, CDR3 DNA, CDR3 protein. A D gene is named only where the DNA matches it firmly. Only some rows state a clone size, as once, few, many or a class for expanded clones.

size: .
J: TRBJ2-1
V: TRBV5-4
D: TRBD2
DNA: TGTGCCAGCAGCCCTGGGGGGGGACCCTCCTACAATGAGCAGTTCTTC
CDR3: CASSPGGGPSYNEQFF

size: .
J: TRBJ1-1
V: TRBV2
D: .
DNA: TGTGCCAGCAGGGAAGACTATAACACTGAAGCTTTCTTT
CDR3: CASREDYNTEAFF

size: .
J: TRBJ2-1
V: TRBV19
D: .
DNA: TGTGCCAGTAGTATAGAGGGGCGAGAGCAGTTCTTC
CDR3: CASSIEGREQFF

size: .
J: TRBJ2-6
V: TRBV15
D: .
DNA: TGTGCCACCGGACCCCCAAGGGAAGGGGCCAACGTCCTGACTTTC
CDR3: CATGPPREGANVLTF

size: .
J: TRBJ2-1
V: TRBV5-4
D: TRBD2
DNA: TGTGCCAGCAGCTTGGATCCAGCGGGGGGTCGAAATGAGCAGTTCTTC
CDR3: CASSLDPAGGRNEQFF

size: .
J: TRBJ2-3
V: TRBV11-2
D: .
DNA: TGTGCCAGCAGCTTAGCCCACCGGTTGTTCACAGATACGCAGTATTTT
CDR3: CASSLAHRLFTDTQYF

size: .
J: TRBJ1-4
V: TRBV4-1
D: .
DNA: TGCGCCAGCAGCCAAGCAGGGAATGAAAAACTGTTTTTT
CDR3: CASSQAGNEKLFF

size: once
J: TRBJ2-1
V: TRBV11-2
D: .
DNA: TGTGCCAGCAGCCCTATCCGTCGGGGGAAGCATGAGCAGTTCTTC
CDR3: CASSPIRRGKHEQFF

size: .
J: TRBJ2-7
V: TRBV30
D: .
DNA: TGTGCCTGGAGTCAGAGGGATTATAGGTACGAGCAGTACTTC
CDR3: CAWSQRDYRYEQYF

size: .
J: TRBJ2-6
V: TRBV7-6
D: .
DNA: TGTGCCAGCACCAATGGGACGCGCAGCTCTGGGGCCAACGTCCTGACTTTC
CDR3: CASTNGTRSSGANVLTF

size: .
J: TRBJ2-3
V: TRBV11-2
D: .
DNA: TGTGCCAGCAGCTTCCGGGGGGCATCGTCTAGCACAGATACGCAGTATTTT
CDR3: CASSFRGASSSTDTQYF

size: .
J: TRBJ2-6
V: TRBV5-1
D: .
DNA: TGCGCCAGCAGCGCCCTTACGGGCGAGAGCTCTGGGGCCAACGTCCTGACTTTC
CDR3: CASSALTGESSGANVLTF

size: .
J: TRBJ2-2
V: TRBV4-2
D: TRBD1
DNA: TGTGCCAGCAGCCCGGGACAGGGCTTCGCCGGGGAGCTGTTTTTT
CDR3: CASSPGQGFAGELFF

size: .
J: TRBJ2-7
V: TRBV30
D: TRBD1
DNA: TGTGCCTGGAGTGTACTCGGGACAGGGACCTACGAGCAGTACTTC
CDR3: CAWSVLGTGTYEQYF

size: .
J: TRBJ2-7
V: TRBV19
D: .
DNA: TGTGCCAGTAGTAACCCCGGCCTTTCCTACGAGCAGTACTTC
CDR3: CASSNPGLSYEQYF

size: few
J: TRBJ1-2
V: TRBV11-3
D: .
DNA: TGTGCCAGCAGCGAGGACAGCGCTAACTATGGCTACACCTTC
CDR3: CASSEDSANYGYTF

size: once
J: TRBJ2-7
V: TRBV3-1/TRBV3-2
D: .
DNA: TGTGCCAGCAGCCAAGATAACTCCTACGAGCAGTACTTC
CDR3: CASSQDNSYEQYF

size: .
J: TRBJ2-3
V: TRBV7-8
D: .
DNA: TGTGCCAGCAGCTTCGGGTCCGGGGGGCCGGGGAGCACAGATACGCAGTATTTT
CDR3: CASSFGSGGPGSTDTQYF

size: .
J: TRBJ2-7
V: TRBV4-2
D: TRBD2
DNA: TGTGCCAGCAGCCAAGAGACTAGCGGGGGCTACGAGCAGTACTTC
CDR3: CASSQETSGGYEQYF

size: once
J: TRBJ1-4
V: TRBV25-1
D: .
DNA: TGTGCCAGCAGTGAGCCAGGGGTCTCAAATGAAAAACTGTTTTTT
CDR3: CASSEPGVSNEKLFF

size: once
J: TRBJ2-1
V: TRBV28
D: .
DNA: TGTGCCAGCAGTTTATCCGGTTGGGCTAGCTTTACCTACAATGAGCAGTTCTTC
CDR3: CASSLSGWASFTYNEQFF

size: .
J: TRBJ1-5
V: TRBV2
D: .
DNA: TGTGCCAGCAGCGACAGCAATCAGCCCCAGCATTTT
CDR3: CASSDSNQPQHF

size: once
J: TRBJ2-2
V: TRBV19
D: .
DNA: TGTGCCAGCTGGGAGAGTGAGGACACCGGGGAGCTGTTTTTT
CDR3: CASWESEDTGELFF

size: .
J: TRBJ1-2
V: TRBV10-3
D: .
DNA: TGTGCCATCAGGCTGGGAGAGGGTTCGGGGAATCGGGGCTACACCTTC
CDR3: CAIRLGEGSGNRGYTF

size: .
J: TRBJ2-2
V: TRBV7-9
D: .
DNA: TGTGCCAGCAGCTTGACAGTCAACACCGGGGAGCTGTTTTTT
CDR3: CASSLTVNTGELFF

size: .
J: TRBJ1-6
V: TRBV7-8
D: .
DNA: TGTGCCAGCAGCTTAGGGAGGGTTTATAATTCACCCCTCCACTTT
CDR3: CASSLGRVYNSPLHF

size: .
J: TRBJ1-2
V: TRBV28
D: TRBD1
DNA: TGTGCCAGCAGTCTGACAGGGGGCGCTGGGTATGGCTACACCTTC
CDR3: CASSLTGGAGYGYTF

size: .
J: TRBJ2-5
V: TRBV5-1
D: TRBD2
DNA: TGCGCCAGCAGCTTGGGGGCTAGCGGGGCCGGGGAGACCCAGTACTTC
CDR3: CASSLGASGAGETQYF

size: .
J: TRBJ1-2
V: TRBV14
D: .
DNA: TGTGCCAGCAGCCAATGGTTAAACTATGGCTACACCTTC
CDR3: CASSQWLNYGYTF

size: .
J: TRBJ2-5
V: TRBV20-1
D: TRBD2
DNA: TGCAGTGCTAGTACTAGCGGGGGGGAAGAGACCCAGTACTTC
CDR3: CSASTSGGEETQYF

size: .
J: TRBJ1-5
V: TRBV3-1/TRBV3-2
D: .
DNA: TGTGCCAGCAGCCAGGGTAGCAATCAGCCCCAGCATTTT
CDR3: CASSQGSNQPQHF

size: .
J: TRBJ2-7
V: TRBV5-8
D: TRBD1
DNA: TGTGCCAGCAGCTCACCGGGACAGGGCAGCCAGCAGTACTTC
CDR3: CASSSPGQGSQQYF

size: .
J: TRBJ2-7
V: TRBV5-1
D: TRBD1
DNA: TGCGCCAGCAGCTTGGTGCCGACAGGGTCCTACGAGCAGTACTTC
CDR3: CASSLVPTGSYEQYF

size: .
J: TRBJ1-1
V: TRBV28
D: .
DNA: TGTGCCAGCAGTTTAGACAGATACACTGAAGCTTTCTTT
CDR3: CASSLDRYTEAFF

size: .
J: TRBJ2-7
V: TRBV24-1
D: .
DNA: TGTGCCAACCCCCCGTGCGACACTCACTCCTACGAGCAGTACTTC
CDR3: CANPPCDTHSYEQYF

size: .
J: TRBJ1-1
V: TRBV3-1/TRBV3-2
D: .
DNA: TGTGCCAGCAGCCAAGATCTGGCGGCTGGGGGAGCTTTCTTT
CDR3: CASSQDLAAGGAFF

size: few
J: TRBJ2-1
V: TRBV30
D: .
DNA: TGTGCCTGGAGTGTACCTGGGCGGGACAACAATGAGCAGTTCTTC
CDR3: CAWSVPGRDNNEQFF

size: .
J: TRBJ2-2
V: TRBV19
D: .
DNA: TGTGCCAGTAGTAACGCCCGGGGGATCCGGACCGGGGAGCTGTTTTTT
CDR3: CASSNARGIRTGELFF

size: .
J: TRBJ2-5
V: TRBV11-2
D: TRBD2
DNA: TGTGCCAGCAGCTTAGATCTTGGCGGGGGGCTGGAAGAGACCCAGTACTTC
CDR3: CASSLDLGGGLEETQYF

size: once
J: TRBJ2-7
V: TRBV14
D: .
DNA: TGTGCCAGCAGCCATTTCCAGGACCCTACCCCCGAGCAGTACTTC
CDR3: CASSHFQDPTPEQYF

size: .
J: TRBJ1-5
V: TRBV4-1
D: TRBD1
DNA: TGCGCCAGCAGCCAAGATTGGACAGGCCATCAGCCCCAGCATTTT
CDR3: CASSQDWTGHQPQHF

size: .
J: TRBJ1-2
V: TRBV2
D: .
DNA: TGTGCCAGCAGGAGGGGCAGGGAGGAGGGCTACACCTTC
CDR3: CASRRGREEGYTF

size: .
J: TRBJ2-1
V: TRBV2
D: TRBD1
DNA: TGTGCCAGCAGTGGGGACAGGGGCTACTACAATGAGCAGTTCTTC
CDR3: CASSGDRGYYNEQFF

size: .
J: TRBJ2-1
V: TRBV4-1
D: .
DNA: TGCGCCAGCAGCCAAGAGGTGGCGGCCTACAATGAGCAGTTCTTC
CDR3: CASSQEVAAYNEQFF

size: .
J: TRBJ2-7
V: TRBV6-2/TRBV6-3
D: .
DNA: TGTGCCAGCAGCCCCTACTACGAGCAGTACTTC
CDR3: CASSPYYEQYF